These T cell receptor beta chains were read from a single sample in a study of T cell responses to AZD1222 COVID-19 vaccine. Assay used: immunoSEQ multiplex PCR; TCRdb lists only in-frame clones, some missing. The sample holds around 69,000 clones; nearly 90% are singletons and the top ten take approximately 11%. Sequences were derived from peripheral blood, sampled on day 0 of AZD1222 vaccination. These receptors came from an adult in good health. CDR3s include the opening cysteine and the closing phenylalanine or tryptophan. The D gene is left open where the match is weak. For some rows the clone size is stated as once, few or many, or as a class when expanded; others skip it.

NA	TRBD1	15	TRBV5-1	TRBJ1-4	TGCGCCAGCAGCCTGAGACAGGGGGGTAATGAAAAACTGTTTTTT	CASSLRQGGNEKLFF
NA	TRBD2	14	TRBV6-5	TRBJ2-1	TGTGCCAGCAAACCCGGGATAGCGGGAAGGGAGCAGTTCTTC	CASKPGIAGREQFF
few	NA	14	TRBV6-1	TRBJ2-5	TGTGCCAGCAGTGAAACGTCGTACCGGGAGACCCAGTACTTC	CASSETSYRETQYF
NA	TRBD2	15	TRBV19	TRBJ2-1	TGTGCCAGTAGTAAACTAGCGGGCCTCTACAATGAGCAGTTCTTC	CASSKLAGLYNEQFF
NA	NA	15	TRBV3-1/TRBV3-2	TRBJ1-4	TGTGCCAGCAGCCAAGGGTGGGGAACTAATGAAAAACTGTTTTTT	CASSQGWGTNEKLFF
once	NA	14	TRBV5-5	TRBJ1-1	TGTGCCAGCAGCCCCGGACCTCTGCGGACTGAAGCTTTCTTT	CASSPGPLRTEAFF
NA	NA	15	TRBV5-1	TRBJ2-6	TGCGCCAGCAGCTTTGTAGCTACTGGGGCCAACGTCCTGACTTTC	CASSFVATGANVLTF
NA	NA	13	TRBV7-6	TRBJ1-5	TGTGCCAGCAGCCTCAGTAGCAATCAGCCCCAGCATTTT	CASSLSSNQPQHF
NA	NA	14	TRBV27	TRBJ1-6	TGTGCCAGCAGCTCACTATTGGGCAATTCACCCCTCCACTTT	CASSSLLGNSPLHF
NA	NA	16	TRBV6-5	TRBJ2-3	TGTGCCAGCAGTTACGGGGGACTTCCAAACACAGATACGCAGTATTTT	CASSYGGLPNTDTQYF
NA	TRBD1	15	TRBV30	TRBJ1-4	TGTGCCTGGAGTCTTACCGGGACAGAGTATGAAAAACTGTTTTTT	CAWSLTGTEYEKLFF
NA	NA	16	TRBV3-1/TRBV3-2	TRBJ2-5	TGTGCCAGCAGCCAAATCGGGGGTGTAAGAGATCGGACCCAGTACTTC	CASSQIGGVRDRTQYF
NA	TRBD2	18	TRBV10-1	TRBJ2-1	TGCGCCAGCAGTGCAAAAACCGGACTAGCTGCTCCCTACAATGAGCAGTTCTTC	CASSAKTGLAAPYNEQFF
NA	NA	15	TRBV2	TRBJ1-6	TGTGCCAGCATGCCGGGCATGGGGCGAGATTCACCCCTCCACTTT	CASMPGMGRDSPLHF
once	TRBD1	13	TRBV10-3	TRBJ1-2	TGTGCCATCAGTGGACAGGGGGTTCAGGGCTACACCTTC	CAISGQGVQGYTF
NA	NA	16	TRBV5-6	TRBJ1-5	TGTGCCAGCAGCTTGGGGCCGGGGGGCAGGAATCAGCCCCAGCATTTT	CASSLGPGGRNQPQHF
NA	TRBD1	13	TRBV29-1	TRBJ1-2	TGCAGCGTTGATGAGGGGGCCCCTTATGGCTACACCTTC	CSVDEGAPYGYTF
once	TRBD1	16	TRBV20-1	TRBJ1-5	TGCAGTGCTAGTTTGGGACAGCCTTATAGCAATCAGCCCCAGCATTTT	CSASLGQPYSNQPQHF
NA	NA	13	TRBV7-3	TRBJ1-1	TGTGCCAGCAGCGTCGACAGTATCACTGAAGCTTTCTTT	CASSVDSITEAFF
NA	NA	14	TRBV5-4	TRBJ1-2	TGTGCCAGCAGCTTGGGCGTACAGCTGGCCGGCTACACCTTC	CASSLGVQLAGYTF
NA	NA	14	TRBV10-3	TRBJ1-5	TGTGCCATCAACCAGGAAGGGTCTGGTCAGCCCCAGCATTTT	CAINQEGSGQPQHF
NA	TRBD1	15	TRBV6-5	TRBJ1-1	TGTGCCACCAAGACAGGGGGCGCAGGGAACACTGAAGCTTTCTTT	CATKTGGAGNTEAFF
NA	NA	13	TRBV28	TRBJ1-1	TGTGCCAGCAGGAGACTTACAGGGACTGAAGCTTTCTTT	CASRRLTGTEAFF
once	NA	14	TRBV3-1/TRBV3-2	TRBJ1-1	TGTGCCAGCAGCCCCCAGAGGGACCTAATTGAAGCTTTCTTT	CASSPQRDLIEAFF
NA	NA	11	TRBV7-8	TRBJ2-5	TGTGCCAGCAGCTTCTACGAGACCCAGTACTTC	CASSFYETQYF
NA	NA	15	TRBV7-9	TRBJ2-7	TGTGCCAGCAGCTTAGTGACGGGAGCCGGTTACGAGCAGTACTTC	CASSLVTGAGYEQYF
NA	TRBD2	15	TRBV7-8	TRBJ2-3	TGTGCCAGCCGCGGCGGCGGGGGGGCCATAGATACGCAGTATTTT	CASRGGGGAIDTQYF
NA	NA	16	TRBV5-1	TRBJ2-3	TGCGCCAGCAGCTTGGTGGGGTCAGGAGGGGGAGATACGCAGTATTTT	CASSLVGSGGGDTQYF
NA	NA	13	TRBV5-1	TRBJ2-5	TGCGCCAGCAGCCGGACATTCCAAGAGACCCAGTACTTC	CASSRTFQETQYF
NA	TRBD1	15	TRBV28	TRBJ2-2	TGTGCCAGCAGTTCCGGACAGGGCGACACCGGGGAGCTGTTTTTT	CASSSGQGDTGELFF
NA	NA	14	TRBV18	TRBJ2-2	TGTGCCAGCTCAGCGGGACAGAACACCGGGGAGCTGTTTTTT	CASSAGQNTGELFF
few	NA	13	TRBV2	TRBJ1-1	TGTGCCAGCAAGGGCCCACATGGCACTGAAGCTTTCTTT	CASKGPHGTEAFF
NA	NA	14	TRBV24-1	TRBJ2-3	TGTGCCACCAGTCCCGGACTGACCTTAAAAGGGCAGTATTTT	CATSPGLTLKGQYF
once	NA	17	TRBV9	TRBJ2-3	TGTGCCAGCAGCGTAGACTACGGGAGAGGGGGCACAGATACGCAGTATTTT	CASSVDYGRGGTDTQYF
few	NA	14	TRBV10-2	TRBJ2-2	TGCGCCAGCAGTCCAGCCAGAGACACCGGGGAGCTGTTTTTT	CASSPARDTGELFF
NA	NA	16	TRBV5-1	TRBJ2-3	TGCGCCAGCAGTTTACAGGGAGGCCTTCGCACAGATACGCAGTATTTT	CASSLQGGLRTDTQYF
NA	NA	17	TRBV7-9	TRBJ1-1	TGTGCCAGCAGCTTAACCGAGGGCCTGCGGTGGGGCACTGAAGCTTTCTTT	CASSLTEGLRWGTEAFF
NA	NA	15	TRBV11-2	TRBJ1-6	TGTGCCAGCAGCTCTTGGCCCCGGGATAATTCACCCCTCCACTTT	CASSSWPRDNSPLHF
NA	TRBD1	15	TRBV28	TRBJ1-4	TGTGCCAGCAGTCCACCGGACAGGGTGAGGGAAAAACTGTTTTTT	CASSPPDRVREKLFF
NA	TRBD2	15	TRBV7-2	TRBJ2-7	TGTGCCAGCAGCTTAGTGGGACTAAGTGCCTACGAGCAGTACTTC	CASSLVGLSAYEQYF
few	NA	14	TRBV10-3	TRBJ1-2	TGTGCCATCAGTGAGTCCCGGGAGGACTATGGCTACACCTTC	CAISESREDYGYTF
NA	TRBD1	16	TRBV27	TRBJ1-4	TGTGCCAGCAGCTCCCAGGTCACAGGGGTAAATGAAAAACTGTTTTTT	CASSSQVTGVNEKLFF